The entry below describes one T cell receptor (beta chain). The data stem from a study of T cell changes during pregnancy in multiple sclerosis. Profiled with immunoSEQ multiplex PCR; TCRdb holds only in-frame clones, not every one. The sample lists 30,000 to 45,000 clones; 92% were seen once. The sample in question was CD8+ T cells from peripheral blood mononuclear cells, obtained before pregnancy. The TCR comes from a female donor with multiple sclerosis, enrolled in a pregnancy study.

The CDR3 spells CASSEIGTANSPLHF. The CDR3 region has the DNA TGTGCCAGCAGTGAAATTGGAACAGCTAATTCACCCCTCCACTTT. The J gene is TRBJ1-6, the V gene TRBV2; D call uncertain. V was pared by 2 bases and J by 6 bases, with 11 bases between. In germline, CDR1 is SNHLY, CDR2 FYNNEI. The CDR3 runs 15 residues. Full variable domain (missing parts from reference TRBV2 and TRBJ1-6): EPEVTQTPSHQVTQMGQEVILRCVPISNHLYFYWYRQILGQKVEFLVSFYNNEISEKSEIFDDQFSVERPDGSNFTLKIRSTKLEDSAMYFCASSEIGTANSPLHFGNGTRLTVT.